The clone carrying this T cell receptor (beta chain) was found a few times. The target antigen is unknown. This entry comes from a study of post-analysis software for immune sequencing data. Prepared libraries of TCR beta cDNA carried unique molecular identifiers. TCRdb itself ran the PCR reads through MiXCR, one entry per CDR3 protein. The data hold hundreds of thousands of distinct CDR3 sequences, with about 60% observed a single time. Per germline, CDR1 SGHRS and CDR2 YFSETQ. The CDR3 extends over 15 amino acids. Trimming cost V 4 bases and J 2 bases; bases outside gene matches: 7. The study's findings and limits: Among several TRBV segments more frequent in patients than controls were TRBV5-6, TRBV5-1 and TRBV20-1.

This sequence was found in a girl aged 2-10 years with multiple sclerosis. V gene TRBV5-1 combines with J gene TRBJ2-5; 8 nucleotides line up with TRBD1. The sequenced material came from blood. The CDR3 region is CASSASRDRQETQYF. The CDR3 nucleotides read TGCGCCAGCAGCGCTTCCCGGGACAGGCAAGAGACCCAGTACTTC. The entire variable domain, with the rest obtained from reference TRBV5-1 and TRBJ2-5, is as follows: KAGVTQTPRYLIKTRGQQVTLSCSPISGHRSVSWYQQTPGQGLQFLFEYFSETQRNKGNFPGRFSGRQFSNSRSEMNVSTLELGDSALYLCASSASRDRQETQYFGPGTRLLVL.